Presented here are 3 T cell receptor beta chains from one specimen sequenced in a study of T-cell reconstitution after alpha-beta-depleted transplantation in children. This sample's TCRbeta library carried unique molecular identifier barcodes. TCRdb processed the PCR reads anew with MiXCR; each CDR3 protein has one entry. The repertoire has about 200,000 distinct CDR3 sequences, about 6.6% of them found once; the top ten carry just over 5.5%. This sample comprised PBMCs, obtained before TCRalphabeta/CD19-depleted stem cell transplant. The source of these receptors is a boy between 2 and 15 years old with acute lymphoblastic leukemia, due to receive a stem cell transplant.

This clonotype was picked up many times. The gene calls are TRBV7-8 and TRBJ2-3; TRBD2 is a possible D gene (6 bases). The V end was cut by 1 base, the J end by 1 base, with 9 bases between. CDR1 and CDR2 (germline): SGHVS, FQNEAQ. The CDR3 is 15 amino acids. CDR3 residues: CASSLGASGTDTQYF. The CDR3 DNA reads TGTGCCAGCAGCTTAGGGGCTAGCGGCACAGATACGCAGTATTTT.

The chain uses TRBV28 and TRBJ2-7; D call uncertain. Deletions cut 3 bases from V and 0 bases from J, with 9 bases between. This CDR3 is built from 14 residues. Germline CDR1 reads MDHEN; CDR2 reads SYDVKM. The CDR3 DNA reads TGTGCCAGCAGTTTGGGCACGTGCTCCTACGAGCAGTACTTC. Amino acids: CASSLGTCSYEQYF.

Within the sample, this clonotype is medium-sized. The chain links TRBV12-3 or TRBV12-4 to TRBJ1-4, with TRBD1 matching 7 bases. This CDR3 contains 15 residues. Germline trimming cut 3 bases from V and 4 bases from J; bases unmatched to any gene: 5. For the CDR3, the DNA is TGTGCCAGCAGTTTGTCGGGACAGTTTAATGAAAAACTGTTTTTT. Amino acids: CASSLSGQFNEKLFF.